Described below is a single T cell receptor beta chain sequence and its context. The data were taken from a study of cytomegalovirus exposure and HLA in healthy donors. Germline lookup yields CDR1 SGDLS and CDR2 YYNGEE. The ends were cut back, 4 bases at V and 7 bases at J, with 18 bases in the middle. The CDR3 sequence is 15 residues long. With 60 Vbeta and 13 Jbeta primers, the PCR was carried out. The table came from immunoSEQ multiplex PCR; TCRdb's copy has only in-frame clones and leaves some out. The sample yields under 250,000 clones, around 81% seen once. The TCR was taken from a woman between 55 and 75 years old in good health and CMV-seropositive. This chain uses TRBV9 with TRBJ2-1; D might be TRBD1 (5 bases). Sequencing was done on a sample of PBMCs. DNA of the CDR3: TGTGCCAGCAGCTTGCAGGCAGGGTGGCTTAATGAGCAGTTCTTC. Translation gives CASSLQAGWLNEQFF.